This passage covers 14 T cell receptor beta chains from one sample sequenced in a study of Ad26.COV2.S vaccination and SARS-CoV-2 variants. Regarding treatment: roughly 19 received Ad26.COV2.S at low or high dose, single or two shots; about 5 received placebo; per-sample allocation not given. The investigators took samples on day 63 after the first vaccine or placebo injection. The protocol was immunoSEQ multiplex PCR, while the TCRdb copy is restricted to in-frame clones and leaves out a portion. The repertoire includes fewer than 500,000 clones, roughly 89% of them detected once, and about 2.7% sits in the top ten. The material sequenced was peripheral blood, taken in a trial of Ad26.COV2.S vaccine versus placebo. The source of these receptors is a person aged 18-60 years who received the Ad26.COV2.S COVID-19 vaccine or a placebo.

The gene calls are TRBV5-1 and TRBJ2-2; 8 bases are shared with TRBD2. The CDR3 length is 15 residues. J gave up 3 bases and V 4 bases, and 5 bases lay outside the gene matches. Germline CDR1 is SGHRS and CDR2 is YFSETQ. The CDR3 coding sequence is TGCGCCAGCAGCATTAGCGGGGACGACACCGGGGAGCTGTTTTTT. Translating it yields CASSISGDDTGELFF.

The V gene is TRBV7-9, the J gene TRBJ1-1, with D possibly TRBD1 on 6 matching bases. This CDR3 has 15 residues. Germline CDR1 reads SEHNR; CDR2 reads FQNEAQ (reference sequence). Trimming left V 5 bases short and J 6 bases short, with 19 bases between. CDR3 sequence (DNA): TGTGCCAGCAGCGATTTTCCGGACAGTTACCCTGAAGCTTTCTTT. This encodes CASSDFPDSYPEAFF.

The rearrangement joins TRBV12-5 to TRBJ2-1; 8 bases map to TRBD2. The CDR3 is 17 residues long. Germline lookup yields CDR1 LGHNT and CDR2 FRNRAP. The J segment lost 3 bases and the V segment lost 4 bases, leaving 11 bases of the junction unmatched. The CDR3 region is CASGSAGRGDHYNEQFF. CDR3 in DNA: TGTGCTAGTGGTTCGGCGGGGCGGGGGGACCACTACAATGAGCAGTTCTTC.

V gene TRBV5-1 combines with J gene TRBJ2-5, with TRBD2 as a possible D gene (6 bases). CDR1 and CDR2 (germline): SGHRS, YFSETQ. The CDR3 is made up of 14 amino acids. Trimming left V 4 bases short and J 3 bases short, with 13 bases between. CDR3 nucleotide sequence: TGCGCCAGCAGCGCGGGACTGTCCGAAGAGACCCAGTACTTC. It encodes CASSAGLSEETQYF.

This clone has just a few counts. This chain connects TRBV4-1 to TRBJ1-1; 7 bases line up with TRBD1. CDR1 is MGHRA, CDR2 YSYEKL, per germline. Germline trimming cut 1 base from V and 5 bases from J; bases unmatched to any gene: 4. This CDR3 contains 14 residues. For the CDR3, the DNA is TGCGCCAGCAGCCAAGTCCTCAGGGGGACTGAAGCTTTCTTT. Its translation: CASSQVLRGTEAFF.

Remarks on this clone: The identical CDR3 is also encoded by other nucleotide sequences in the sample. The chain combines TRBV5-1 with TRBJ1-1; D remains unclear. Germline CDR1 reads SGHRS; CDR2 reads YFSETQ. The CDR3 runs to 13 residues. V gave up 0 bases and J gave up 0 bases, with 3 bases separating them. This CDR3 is CASSLEVNTEAFF. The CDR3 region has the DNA TGCGCCAGCAGCTTGGAGGTGAACACTGAAGCTTTCTTT.

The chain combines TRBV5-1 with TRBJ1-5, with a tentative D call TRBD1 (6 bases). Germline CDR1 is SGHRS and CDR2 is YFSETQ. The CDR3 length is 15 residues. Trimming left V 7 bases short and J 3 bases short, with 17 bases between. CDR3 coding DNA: TGCGCCAGCTCCCGGGACCCAGGGGTCAATCAGCCCCAGCATTTT. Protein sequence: CASSRDPGVNQPQHF.

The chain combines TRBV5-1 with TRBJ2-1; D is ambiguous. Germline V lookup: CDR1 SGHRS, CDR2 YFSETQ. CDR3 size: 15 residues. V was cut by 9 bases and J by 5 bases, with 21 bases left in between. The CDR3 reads CATSNLGPPNNEQFF. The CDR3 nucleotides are TGCGCCACCTCGAACCTAGGTCCCCCCAACAATGAGCAGTTCTTC.

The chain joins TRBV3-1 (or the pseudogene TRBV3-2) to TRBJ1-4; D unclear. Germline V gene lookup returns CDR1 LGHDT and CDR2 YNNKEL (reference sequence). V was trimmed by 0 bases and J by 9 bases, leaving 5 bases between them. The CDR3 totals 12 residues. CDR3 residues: CASSQEFQKLFF. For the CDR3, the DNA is TGTGCCAGCAGCCAAGAATTCCAAAAACTGTTTTTT.

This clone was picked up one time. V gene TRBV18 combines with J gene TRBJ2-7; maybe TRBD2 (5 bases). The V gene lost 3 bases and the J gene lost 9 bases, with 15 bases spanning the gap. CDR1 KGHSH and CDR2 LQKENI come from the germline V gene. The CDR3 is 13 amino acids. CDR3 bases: TGTGCCAGCTCACCGGCGGGTAGGGAGCGGCAGTACGTC. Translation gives CASSPAGRERQYV.

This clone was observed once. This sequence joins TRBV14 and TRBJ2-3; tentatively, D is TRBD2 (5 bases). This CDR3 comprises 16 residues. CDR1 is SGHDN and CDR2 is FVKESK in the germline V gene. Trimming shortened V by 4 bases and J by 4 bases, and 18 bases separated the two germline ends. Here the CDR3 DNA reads TGTGCCAGCAGCCGCCGGGGAGAATTCCCTTCAGATACGCAGTATTTT. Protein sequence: CASSRRGEFPSDTQYF.

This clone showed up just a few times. CDR3 in amino acids: CASSYSSSGSHGELFF. In DNA, the CDR3 is TGTGCCAGCAGTTACTCGAGTAGCGGGAGCCACGGGGAGCTGTTTTTT. V and J are TRBV6-2 or TRBV6-3 and TRBJ2-2, with 9 bases that match TRBD2. Germline assignment: CDR1 MNHEY and CDR2 SVGEGT. The CDR3 is 16 amino acids. J was trimmed by 7 bases and V by 0 bases; bases with no gene match: 6.

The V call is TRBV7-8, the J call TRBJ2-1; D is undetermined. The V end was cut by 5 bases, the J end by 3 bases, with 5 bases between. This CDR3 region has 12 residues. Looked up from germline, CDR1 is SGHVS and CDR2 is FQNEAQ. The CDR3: CASSPRYNEQFF. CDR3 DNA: TGTGCCAGCAGCCCCCGCTACAATGAGCAGTTCTTC.

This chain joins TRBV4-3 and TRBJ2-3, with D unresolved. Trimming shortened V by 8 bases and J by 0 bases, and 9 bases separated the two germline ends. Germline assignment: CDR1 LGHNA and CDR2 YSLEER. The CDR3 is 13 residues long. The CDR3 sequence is CASLDPSTDTQYF. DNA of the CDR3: TGCGCCAGCCTTGACCCTAGCACAGATACGCAGTATTTT.